This T cell receptor beta chain is drawn from a study of a mutant IDH1 vaccine in newly diagnosed glioma. Study overall: The start of vaccination came 4-6 weeks after radiotherapy alone, or with temozolomide cycles. Mean patient age was around 40 years; approximately 60% were male and roughly 38% female. Patients got radiotherapy, temozolomide, or both beforehand, and most got both.

The table came from immunoSEQ multiplex PCR; TCRdb's copy has only in-frame clones and leaves some out. This table has tens of thousands of clones, approximately 84% appearing once. To note about this clone: Its antigen is currently unknown.

Indicated time point: week 11, during vaccination. The vaccine gave 300 ug of a 20-mer mutant IDH1 peptide subcutaneously per dose. This CDR3 spans 13 amino acids. The germline gives CDR1 LNHDA, CDR2 SQIVND (reference sequence). Between the trimmed V and J ends, which lost 7 bases and 7 bases, there was a span of 11 bases. Study-level results: Immune responses induced by vaccination arose in under 95% of the patients.

The sequenced sample was PBMCs, obtained from a glioma patient whose treatment included an IDH1 peptide vaccine. This receptor was identified in a woman aged 50 to 65 with glioma. The V gene is TRBV19, the J gene TRBJ1-6, with D tentatively TRBD1 (5 bases). CDR3 residues: CASTGSGNSPLHF. The CDR3 DNA reads as TGTGCCAGTACAGGGTCCGGGAATTCACCCCTCCACTTT.